The T cell receptor (beta chain) described here comes from a study of cytomegalovirus exposure and HLA in healthy donors. The PCR employed 60 Vbeta primers together with 13 Jbeta primers. Profiling relied on immunoSEQ multiplex PCR, and the TCRdb table lists in-frame clones only, not all of them. The sample records about 170,000 clones, around 81% being singletons. The ends were cut back, 3 bases at V and 1 base at J, with 19 bases in the middle. The CDR3 contains 17 residues. CDR1 SGHAT and CDR2 FQNNGV come from the germline V gene. Sequencing used PBMCs. The V and J genes are TRBV11-2 and TRBJ2-7; D gene ambiguous. This clonotype was obtained from a woman younger than 35 in good health and CMV-seropositive. The CDR3 DNA is TGTGCCAGCAGCTTTTTCTCCTCGGTCTCGATTTCCTACGAGCAGTACTTC. It translates to CASSFFSSVSISYEQYF.